The 7 T cell receptor beta chains listed next were all sequenced from one sample in a study of cytomegalovirus exposure and HLA in healthy donors. PCR was performed using 60 Vbeta and 13 Jbeta primers. Method: immunoSEQ multiplex PCR; TCRdb's copy keeps in-frame clones and lacks some. The data contain around 130,000 clones, about 70% of them singletons. The material sequenced was PBMCs. These receptors originate from a woman in her thirties or forties in good health and CMV-seropositive.

A few counts support this clone. The rearrangement uses TRBV7-2 and TRBJ2-7; 10 positions match TRBD2. V was pared by 1 base and J by 6 bases, with 6 bases of the junction left unmatched. The CDR3 is 15 amino acids. The V gene's germline CDR1 is SGHTA and CDR2 FQGNSA. CDR3: CASSLESGGAGEQYF. In DNA form, the CDR3 reads TGTGCCAGCAGCTTAGAGAGCGGGGGGGCCGGCGAGCAGTACTTC.

This chain's CDR3 is CASSGGQGGNQPQHF. The CDR3 nucleotides are TGTGCCAGCAGCGGAGGACAGGGGGGGAATCAGCCCCAGCATTTT. The V gene is TRBV7-9, the J gene TRBJ1-5; 10 bases are a match to TRBD1. Germline lookup yields CDR1 SEHNR and CDR2 FQNEAQ (reference sequence). The CDR3 is 15 amino acids. Trimming at V came to 5 bases and at J to 4 bases, leaving 5 bases not matched to a gene. Based on the CDR3 plus reference TRBV7-9 and TRBJ1-5, the full variable domain is DTGVSQNPRHKITKRGQNVTFRCDPISEHNRLYWYRQTLGQGPEFLTYFQNEAQLEKSRLLSDRFSAERPKGSFSTLEIQRTEQGDSAMYLCASSGGQGGNQPQHFGDGTRLSIL.

Here the CDR3 DNA reads TGCGCCAGCAGCCCCACAGACAGGGAGCAGTACTTC. It codes for CASSPTDREQYF. The chain carries TRBV5-1 and TRBJ2-7; D is perhaps TRBD1 (6 bases). The CDR3 loop spans 12 amino acids. Germline CDR1 reads SGHRS; CDR2 reads YFSETQ. The V end was cut by 4 bases, the J end by 7 bases, with 12 bases between.

The chain combines TRBV7-2 with TRBJ1-5, with D possibly TRBD1 on 6 matching bases. Germline loops: CDR1 SGHTA, CDR2 FQGNSA. Trimming cost V 5 bases and J 4 bases, with 15 bases left between them. The CDR3 is 15 residues long. The CDR3 loop reads CASSKQQGLNQPQHF. The CDR3, as DNA: TGTGCCAGCAGCAAACAACAGGGATTGAATCAGCCCCAGCATTTT.

This chain uses TRBV28 with TRBJ2-6; D might be TRBD2 (5 bases). CDR1 is MDHEN, CDR2 SYDVKM, per germline. The germline V and J ends were trimmed by 4 bases and 2 bases, with 12 bases remaining between them. This CDR3 is built from 16 residues. CDR3 in amino acids: CASSYGPGTGANVLTF. The CDR3 nucleotides are TGTGCCAGCAGTTATGGCCCGGGGACTGGGGCCAACGTCCTGACTTTC.

The chain recombines TRBV30 with TRBJ2-3; TRBD2 might be the D (7 bases). Trimming left V 4 bases short and J 4 bases short, with 15 bases between. The CDR3 spans 14 residues. Germline V CDR1 and CDR2: GTSNPN, SVGIG (reference sequence). CDR3 protein: CAWKRGGGADTQYF. The CDR3, as DNA: TGTGCCTGGAAGAGAGGAGGGGGGGCAGATACGCAGTATTTT.

The chain uses TRBV14 and TRBJ2-6; the D gene is possibly TRBD2 (5 bases). The CDR3 length is 16 residues. Germline loops: CDR1 SGHDN, CDR2 FVKESK. Trimming took 0 bases from V and 3 from J, leaving 9 bases between them. The CDR3 reads CASSQDSGIGANVLTF. The DNA for the CDR3 is TGTGCCAGCAGCCAAGATTCCGGGATTGGGGCCAACGTCCTGACTTTC.